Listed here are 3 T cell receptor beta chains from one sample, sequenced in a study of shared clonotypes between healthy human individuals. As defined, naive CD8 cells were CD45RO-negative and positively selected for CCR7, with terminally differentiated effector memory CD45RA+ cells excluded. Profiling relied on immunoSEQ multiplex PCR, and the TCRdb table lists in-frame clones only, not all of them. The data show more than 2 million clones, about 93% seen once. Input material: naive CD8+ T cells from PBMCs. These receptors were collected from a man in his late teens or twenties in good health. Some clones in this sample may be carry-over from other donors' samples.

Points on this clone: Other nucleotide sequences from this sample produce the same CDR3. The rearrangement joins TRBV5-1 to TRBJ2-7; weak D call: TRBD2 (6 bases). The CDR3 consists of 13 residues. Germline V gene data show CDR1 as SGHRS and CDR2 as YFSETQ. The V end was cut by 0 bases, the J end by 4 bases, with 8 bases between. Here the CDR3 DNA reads TGCGCCAGCAGCTTGGGGGGGAGGTACGAGCAGTACTTC. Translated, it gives CASSLGGRYEQYF.

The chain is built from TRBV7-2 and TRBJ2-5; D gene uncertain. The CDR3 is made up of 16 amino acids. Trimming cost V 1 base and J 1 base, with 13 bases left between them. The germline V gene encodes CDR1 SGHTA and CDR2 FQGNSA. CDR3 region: CASSLGLRRIQETQYF. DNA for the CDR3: TGTGCCAGCAGCTTAGGTCTGCGGCGGATCCAAGAGACCCAGTACTTC.

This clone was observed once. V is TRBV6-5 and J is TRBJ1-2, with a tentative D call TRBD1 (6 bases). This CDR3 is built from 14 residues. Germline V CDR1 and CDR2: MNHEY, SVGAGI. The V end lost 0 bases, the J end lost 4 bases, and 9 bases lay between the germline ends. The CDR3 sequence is CASSYSGHFYGYTF. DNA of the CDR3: TGTGCCAGCAGTTACTCGGGACATTTCTATGGCTACACCTTC.